This T cell receptor beta chain was sequenced for a study of T cell responses to AZD1222 COVID-19 vaccine. General study points: Among spike-specific TCRs, nearly half reportedly target unmutated variant regions. Among vaccine-associated CD4 TCRs, coverage spanned spike, with dominance at 160-218 and 743-854. Donors skewed white British and female; clonal diversity was possibly underestimated.

Trimming removed 0 bases at V and 1 base at J, with 8 bases between. Germline CDR1 SGHRS, CDR2 YFSETQ. This CDR3 is built from 14 residues. Sequenced by immunoSEQ multiplex PCR; TCRdb stores in-frame clones only, minus some. The table lists some 180,000 clones, roughly nine tenths of them singletons, with more than 1.5% in the top ten. Notes on this clone: No antigen is known for it.

Pooled in the analysis were second doses at about 4 or about 12 weeks. This TCR derives from an adult who received the AZD1222 COVID-19 vaccine. The gene calls are TRBV5-1 and TRBJ2-7; D remains unclear. Sequenced material: peripheral blood, taken 28 days after the second AZD1222 dose. The CDR3 DNA follows: TGCGCCAGCAGCTTGGACATTACATCCTACGAGCAGTACTTC. As protein: CASSLDITSYEQYF.